Each of the 32 T cell receptor beta chains below was sequenced from the same sample in a study of response to subunit inactivated influenza vaccine. A single record per CDR3 protein comes from TCRdb applying MiXCR to the RT-PCR reads. The sample holds fewer than 600,000 distinct CDR3 sequences; 7.2% are singletons and the top ten take about an eighth. Sequencing used PBMCs from blood, obtained less than 30 months after vaccination. These receptors all come from a man between 50 and 70 years old who received an inactivated influenza vaccine.

This clonotype was detected a few times. V and J are TRBV5-1 and TRBJ2-1; D is undetermined. The CDR3 is made up of 16 amino acids. Germline V CDR1 and CDR2: SGHRS, YFSETQ. V was pared by 3 bases and J by 9 bases, with 22 bases between. The CDR3 sequence is CASSSLGSGSSGEQFF. For the CDR3, the DNA is TGCGCCAGCAGCTCCCTCGGGTCCGGGTCGTCCGGTGAGCAGTTCTTC.

This clonotype has a handful of counts. V gene TRBV5-4 combines with J gene TRBJ2-1, with 9 positions matching TRBD2. The CDR3 length is 21 residues. V lost 0 bases and J lost 0; bases outside the gene matches: 16. Looked up from germline, CDR1 is SGHNT and CDR2 is YYREEE (reference sequence). CDR3 amino acids: CASSLAAASGIGHSSYNEQFF. CDR3 bases: TGTGCCAGCAGCTTGGCCGCGGCTAGCGGGATCGGCCATAGCTCCTACAATGAGCAGTTCTTC.

The chain recombines TRBV27 with TRBJ2-1; TRBD2 aligns across 8 bases. The V gene's germline CDR1 is MNHEY and CDR2 SMNVEV (reference sequence). CDR3 length: 15 amino acids. Trimming took 7 bases from V and 5 from J; bases not matched to a gene: 10. As DNA, the CDR3 is TGTGCCAGCACTACGTCTGCGGGAGGCAACAATGAGCAGTTCTTC. The encoded protein is CASTTSAGGNNEQFF.

This clonotype has at least ten counts. The chain recombines TRBV7-2 with TRBJ2-1; no clear D. Looked up from germline, CDR1 is SGHTA and CDR2 is FQGNSA. The CDR3 contains 14 residues. Trimming took 1 base from V and 6 from J, leaving 10 bases between them. CDR3 bases: TGTGCCAGCAGCTTAGATGTCACGGGCAATGAGCAGTTCTTC. Amino acid sequence: CASSLDVTGNEQFF.

The chain carries TRBV5-1 and TRBJ2-5; tentatively, D is TRBD2 (6 bases). The CDR3 contains 14 residues. From germline, CDR1 is SGHRS and CDR2 YFSETQ. Between the trimmed V and J ends, which lost 7 bases and 8 bases, there was a span of 21 bases. CDR3 amino acids: CASGTGESDTTQYF. For the CDR3, the DNA is TGCGCCAGCGGCACGGGAGAATCGGATACAACCCAGTACTTC.

The J gene is TRBJ2-7, the V gene TRBV20-1, with TRBD1 as a possible D gene (5 bases). The V gene's germline CDR1 is DFQATT and CDR2 SNEGSKA (reference sequence). The CDR3 runs to 13 residues. Trimming took off 5 bases at V and 0 bases at J, with 11 bases between the two ends. This CDR3 is CSARQGYSYEQYF. The CDR3 nucleotides read TGCAGTGCTCGCCAGGGTTACTCCTACGAGCAGTACTTC.

This clonotype was detected many times. This chain uses TRBV4-2 with TRBJ2-7; D is perhaps TRBD1 (6 bases). Germline V gene sequence: CDR1 LGHNA, CDR2 YNFKEQ. This CDR3 contains 14 residues. Trimming stripped 4 bases from V and 2 bases from J, with 12 bases between. The CDR3 nucleotides are TGTGCCAGCAGCCGAACCGCAGGGGCCTACGAGCAGTACTTC. Translating it yields CASSRTAGAYEQYF.

This clonotype appeared many times. The chain combines TRBV11-2 with TRBJ1-2; 11 positions agree with TRBD1. CDR1 SGHAT and CDR2 FQNNGV come from the germline V gene. V was clipped by 5 bases and J by 7 bases; unmatched bases: 9. The CDR3 is 15 residues long. The CDR3 loop reads CASSTGQGAFRGYTF. CDR3 in DNA: TGTGCCAGCAGCACCGGACAGGGGGCGTTTCGTGGCTACACCTTC.

This clonotype was counted at least ten times. The rearrangement uses TRBV9 and TRBJ2-1, with D uncertain. This CDR3 contains 11 residues. Trimming pared 0 bases from V and 9 bases from J, leaving 4 bases between. Germline CDR1 reads SGDLS; CDR2 reads YYNGEE. Here the CDR3 DNA reads TGTGCCAGCAGCGTAGGGAGTGAGCAGTTCTTC. Its protein product is CASSVGSEQFF. Full variable domain (remainder filled in from reference TRBV9 and TRBJ2-1): DSGVTQTPKHLITATGQRVTLRCSPRSGDLSVYWYQQSLDQGLQFLIQYYNGEERAKGNILERFSAQQFPDLHSELNLSSLELGDSALYFCASSVGSEQFFGPGTRLTVL.

Ten or more counts support this clonotype. The CDR3 region has the DNA TGTGCCACGTCCTCTAGCGGCGCCCCCACAGATACGCAGTATTTT. Encoded protein: CATSSSGAPTDTQYF. The chain is built from TRBV12-3 or TRBV12-4 and TRBJ2-3; 7 nucleotides align to TRBD2. The CDR3 loop spans 15 amino acids. The V segment lost 10 bases and the J segment 2 bases; nucleotides outside the gene matches: 12.

The CDR3 loop reads CASSSQAGRRETQYF. Written as DNA, the CDR3 is TGCGCCAGCAGCTCCCAGGCAGGACGCCGAGAGACCCAGTACTTC. The chain employs TRBV5-1 and TRBJ2-5, with D unresolved. Per the germline V gene, CDR1 is SGHRS and CDR2 is YFSETQ. V lost 3 bases and J lost 4, with 16 bases in between. There are 15 residues in the CDR3.

This clonotype was detected a few times. The V call is TRBV4-2, the J call TRBJ2-6, with TRBD1 matching over 10 bases. CDR1 and CDR2 (germline): LGHNA, YNFKEQ. CDR3 length: 17 amino acids. Trimming cost V 3 bases and J 4 bases; bases outside gene matches: 6. The CDR3 region has the DNA TGTGCCAGCAGCCACTTCGGGACAGGGGTCGGGGCCAACGTCCTGACTTTC. Its protein is CASSHFGTGVGANVLTF.

This clonotype was counted ten times or more. This sequence joins TRBV5-1 and TRBJ1-1; D is ambiguous. CDR3 size: 13 residues. Germline V gene sequence: CDR1 SGHRS, CDR2 YFSETQ. V was pared by 0 bases and J by 5 bases, with 8 bases between. The CDR3 sequence is CASSLEYGTEAFF. CDR3 DNA sequence: TGCGCCAGCAGCTTGGAATACGGGACTGAAGCTTTCTTT.

This clonotype was seen many times. The chain joins TRBV12-3 or TRBV12-4 to TRBJ1-4; D ambiguous. The CDR3 runs to 13 residues. Trimming pared 2 bases from V and 5 bases from J, leaving 6 bases between. CDR3: CASSLPTNEKLFF. The CDR3 nucleotides are TGTGCCAGCAGTTTACCTACAAATGAAAAACTGTTTTTT.

This clonotype was observed at least ten times. The V and J genes are TRBV7-9 and TRBJ1-2, with a tentative D call TRBD1 (6 bases). The CDR3 runs to 14 residues. CDR1 and CDR2 from the germline V gene are SEHNR and FQNEAQ (reference sequence). V was shortened by 2 bases and J by 2 bases, with 9 bases between the two germline ends. This chain's CDR3 is CASSLSDRNYGYTF. The CDR3 region has the DNA TGTGCCAGCAGCTTAAGCGACAGGAACTATGGCTACACCTTC. Drawing the rest from reference TRBV7-9 and TRBJ1-2, the complete variable domain is DTGVSQNPRHKITKRGQNVTFRCDPISEHNRLYWYRQTLGQGPEFLTYFQNEAQLEKSRLLSDRFSAERPKGSFSTLEIQRTEQGDSAMYLCASSLSDRNYGYTFGSGTRLTVV.

This rearrangement joins TRBV18 to TRBJ2-7; D possibly corresponds to TRBD1 (6 bases). The CDR3 is 16 residues long. V gave up 3 bases and J gave up 4 bases, with 19 bases separating them. Germline V lookup: CDR1 KGHSH, CDR2 LQKENI. CDR3 region: CASSPGKGTRAYEQYF. Written as DNA, the CDR3 is TGTGCCAGCTCACCGGGGAAGGGGACAAGGGCTTACGAGCAGTACTTC.

This clonotype occurred many times. The chain is built from TRBV2 and TRBJ2-1; no clear D gene. This CDR3 region has 15 residues. Trimming cost V 1 base and J 0 bases, with 7 bases left between them. CDR1 is SNHLY, CDR2 FYNNEI, per germline. This chain's CDR3 is CASSEGAFSYNEQFF. CDR3 coding DNA: TGTGCCAGCAGTGAAGGGGCCTTCTCCTACAATGAGCAGTTCTTC.

This clonotype has a handful of counts. The chain employs TRBV6-5 and TRBJ2-7; a possible D gene is TRBD1 (5 bases). V was shortened by 8 bases and J by 6 bases, with 14 bases between the two germline ends. CDR1 and CDR2 from the germline V gene are MNHEY and SVGAGI. The CDR3 runs to 12 residues. The CDR3 nucleotides are TGTGCCAGCTGGGGCGAATGGGGCGAGCAGTACTTC. Protein product: CASWGEWGEQYF.

This clonotype was found many times. This chain links TRBV10-3 with TRBJ1-1; possibly TRBD1 for D (5 bases). Germline CDR1 reads ENHRY; CDR2 reads SYGVKD. The length of the CDR3 is 13 residues. V was shortened by 6 bases and J by 0 bases, with 8 bases between the two germline ends. DNA of the CDR3: TGTGCCATCAGCTCAGGGATGAACACTGAAGCTTTCTTT. Encoded protein: CAISSGMNTEAFF.

This clonotype occurred many times. This chain uses TRBV20-1 with TRBJ2-2, with D tentatively TRBD1 (6 bases). The length of the CDR3 is 16 residues. Germline values: CDR1 DFQATT, CDR2 SNEGSKA (reference sequence). V lost 1 base, J lost 4 bases, and 16 bases lay in between. The CDR3 DNA follows: TGCAGTGCTAGAGCTACTATCCAGGGGAGCACCGGGGAGCTGTTTTTT. Translating it yields CSARATIQGSTGELFF.

This chain uses TRBV4-1 with TRBJ1-1; D ambiguous. CDR1 and CDR2 from the germline V gene are MGHRA and YSYEKL. The CDR3 runs 14 residues. The V end was cut by 6 bases, the J end by 0 bases, with 11 bases between. The CDR3: CASRPDAMNTEAFF. The CDR3 DNA follows: TGCGCCAGCAGACCGGACGCCATGAACACTGAAGCTTTCTTT.

This clonotype appeared many times. The V and J genes are TRBV27 and TRBJ2-3; D unresolved. Germline lookup yields CDR1 MNHEY and CDR2 SMNVEV (reference sequence). The CDR3 consists of 13 residues. The ends were cut back, 7 bases at V and 2 bases at J, with 10 bases in the middle. CDR3 nucleotides: TGTGCCAGCAACAGTAGACCCACAGATACGCAGTATTTT. It yields the protein CASNSRPTDTQYF.

This clonotype appeared many times. The rearrangement uses TRBV20-1 and TRBJ2-7; 11 nucleotides align to TRBD2. The length of the CDR3 is 15 residues. With V trimmed by 5 bases and J by 1 base, 7 bases remained unmatched. Germline V gene sequence: CDR1 DFQATT, CDR2 SNEGSKA (reference sequence). The CDR3 sequence: CSAPFLAGGSYEQYF. CDR3 coding DNA: TGCAGTGCTCCGTTCCTAGCGGGAGGTTCCTACGAGCAGTACTTC.

The V gene is TRBV12-3 or TRBV12-4, the J gene TRBJ2-6, with D possibly being TRBD1 (5 bases). The CDR3 extends over 18 amino acids. In DNA form, the CDR3 reads TGTGCTAGACCCACAGGCCCAGACCCTGACTCTGGGGCCAACGTCCTGACTTTC. The encoded protein is CARPTGPDPDSGANVLTF.

The V call is TRBV6-5, the J call TRBJ2-7; D remains unclear. Germline assignment: CDR1 MNHEY and CDR2 SVGAGI. This CDR3 has 15 amino acids. V lost 6 bases, J lost 2 bases, and 17 bases lay in between. The DNA of the CDR3 is TGTGCCAGCAGCTACCATCAGACGGTACCCTACGAGCAGTACTTC. This codes for CASSYHQTVPYEQYF.

Only a few counts were recorded for this clonotype. The chain has TRBV5-5 and TRBJ2-2; the D is unclear. CDR1 is SGHKS and CDR2 is YYEKEE in the germline V gene (reference sequence). The germline V and J ends were trimmed by 0 bases and 0 bases, with 9 bases remaining between them. The CDR3 loop spans 16 amino acids. As DNA, the CDR3 is TGTGCCAGCAGCTTGGAGGGTACTGCGAACACCGGGGAGCTGTTTTTT. Translated, it gives CASSLEGTANTGELFF.

This clonotype appeared a few times. The chain employs TRBV6-2 or TRBV6-3 and TRBJ2-1; no firm D call. Germline V gene sequence: CDR1 MNHEY, CDR2 SVGEGT. The germline V and J ends were trimmed by 7 bases and 4 bases, with 11 bases remaining between them. CDR3 length equals 13 residues. CDR3 sequence: CASTNAAYNEQFF. The CDR3 nucleotides are TGTGCCAGCACCAACGCTGCGTACAATGAGCAGTTCTTC.

This chain uses TRBV12-3 or TRBV12-4 with TRBJ1-5; tentative D call: TRBD1 (5 bases). Between the trimmed V and J ends, which lost 4 bases and 4 bases, there was a span of 11 bases. The CDR3 covers 14 residues. The CDR3 bases are TGTGCCAGCAGTTCAGGGAGGGCTAATCAGCCCCAGCATTTT. It codes for CASSSGRANQPQHF.

This clonotype was detected a few times. V and J are TRBV7-2 and TRBJ2-5; perhaps TRBD1 as D (5 bases). The CDR3 is 16 residues long. Per germline, CDR1 SGHTA and CDR2 FQGNSA. V lost 0 bases to trimming and J lost 1 base, with 12 bases between them. The CDR3 bases are TGTGCCAGCAGCTTAGCGGGGCAGGTCCGCCAAGAGACCCAGTACTTC. Protein product: CASSLAGQVRQETQYF.

This clonotype has a handful of counts. The chain couples TRBV4-1 to TRBJ1-3, with a tentative D call TRBD1 (6 bases). In germline, CDR1 is MGHRA, CDR2 YSYEKL. This CDR3 has 15 amino acids. V was shortened by 1 base and J by 4 bases, with 11 bases between the two germline ends. CDR3 coding DNA: TGCGCCAGCAGCCAAGGCAGGGGATCCGGAAACACCATATATTTT. Translation: CASSQGRGSGNTIYF.

This clonotype turned up a few times. This chain connects TRBV2 to TRBJ2-1, with no clear D. Germline V gives CDR1 SNHLY, CDR2 FYNNEI. CDR3 length: 17 residues. V lost 5 bases and J 10 bases, leaving 27 bases between the germline ends. The CDR3 coding sequence is TGTGCCAGCAGTTTCCTAAGTGGTCTGTCTGTTCCAGACGAGCAGTTCTTC. This sequence encodes CASSFLSGLSVPDEQFF.

This clonotype has just a few counts. The V call is TRBV18, the J call TRBJ2-3, with 11 bases matching TRBD1. This CDR3 comprises 16 residues. The trim removed 5 bases at V and 1 base at J, leaving 5 bases unmatched. Per the germline V gene, CDR1 is KGHSH and CDR2 is LQKENI. CDR3 protein: CASSYGTGGRTDTQYF. CDR3 DNA: TGTGCCAGCTCATACGGGACAGGGGGACGCACAGATACGCAGTATTTT.